This TCR beta chain was profiled in a study of T cells in Graves' hyperthyroidism and ophthalmopathy. The CDR3 contains 14 residues. The germline V gene encodes CDR1 SGDLS and CDR2 YYNGEE. Trimming cost V 0 bases and J 6 bases, with 12 bases left between them. Amplified regions were TCR beta CDR3 sequences from RNA transcripts. The HTBI primer set was used in a first-round RT-PCR of the TCR CDR3. TCRdb independently ran MiXCR on the multiplex PCR reads; one entry per CDR3 protein. Here the sample spans approximately 560,000 distinct CDR3 sequences, just over 45% being singletons. This clonotype was found many times.

The chain links TRBV9 to TRBJ1-1; tentatively, D is TRBD1 (6 bases). This TCR came from a woman younger than 30 with Graves' hyperthyroidism. The sequenced sample consisted of peripheral blood or thyroid tissue (not recorded which). The chain's CDR3 is CASSVGRGEAEAFF. The CDR3 DNA sequence: TGTGCCAGCAGCGTAGGCAGGGGTGAGGCTGAAGCTTTCTTT.